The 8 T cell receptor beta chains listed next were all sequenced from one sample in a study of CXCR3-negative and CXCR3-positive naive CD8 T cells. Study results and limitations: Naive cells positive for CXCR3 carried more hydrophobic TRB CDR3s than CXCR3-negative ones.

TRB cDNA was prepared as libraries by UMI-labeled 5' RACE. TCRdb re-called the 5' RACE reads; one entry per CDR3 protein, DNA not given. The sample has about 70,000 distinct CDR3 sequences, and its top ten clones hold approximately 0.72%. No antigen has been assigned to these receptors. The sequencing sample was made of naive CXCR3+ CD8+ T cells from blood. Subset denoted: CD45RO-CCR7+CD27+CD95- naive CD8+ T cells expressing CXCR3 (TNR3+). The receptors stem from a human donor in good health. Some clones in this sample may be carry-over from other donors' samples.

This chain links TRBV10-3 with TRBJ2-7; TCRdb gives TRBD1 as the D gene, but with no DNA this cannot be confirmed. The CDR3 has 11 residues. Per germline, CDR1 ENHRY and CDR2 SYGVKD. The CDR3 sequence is CAIGTGDEQYF.

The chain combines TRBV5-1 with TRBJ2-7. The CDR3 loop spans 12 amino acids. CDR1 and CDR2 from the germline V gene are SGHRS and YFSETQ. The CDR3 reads CASYRVDHEQYF.

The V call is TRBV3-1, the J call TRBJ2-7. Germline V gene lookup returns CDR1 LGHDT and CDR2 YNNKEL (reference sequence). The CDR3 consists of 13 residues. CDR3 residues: CASSQAPSYEQYF.

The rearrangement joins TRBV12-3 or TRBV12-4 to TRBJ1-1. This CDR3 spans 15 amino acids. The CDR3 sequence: CASSRDIGRDTEAFF.

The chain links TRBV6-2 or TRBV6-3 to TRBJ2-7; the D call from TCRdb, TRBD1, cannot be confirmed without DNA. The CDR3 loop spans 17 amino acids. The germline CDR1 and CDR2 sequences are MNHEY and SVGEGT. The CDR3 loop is CASSYLPVGGHSYEQYF.

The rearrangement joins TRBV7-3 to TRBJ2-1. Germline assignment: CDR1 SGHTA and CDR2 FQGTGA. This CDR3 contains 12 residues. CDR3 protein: CASSLGHNEQFF. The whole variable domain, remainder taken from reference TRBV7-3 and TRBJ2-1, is GAGVSQTPSNKVTEKGKYVELRCDPISGHTALYWYRQSLGQGPEFLIYFQGTGAADDSGLPNDRFFAVRPEGSVSTLKIQRTERGDSAVYLCASSLGHNEQFFGPGTRLTVL.

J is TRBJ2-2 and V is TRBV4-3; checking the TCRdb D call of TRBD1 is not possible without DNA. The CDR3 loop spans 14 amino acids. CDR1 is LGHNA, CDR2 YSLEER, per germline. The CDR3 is CASSQGHNTGELFF.

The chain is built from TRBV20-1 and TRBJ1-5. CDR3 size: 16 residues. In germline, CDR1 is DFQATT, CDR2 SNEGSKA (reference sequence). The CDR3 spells CSARDKAGKENQPQHF.